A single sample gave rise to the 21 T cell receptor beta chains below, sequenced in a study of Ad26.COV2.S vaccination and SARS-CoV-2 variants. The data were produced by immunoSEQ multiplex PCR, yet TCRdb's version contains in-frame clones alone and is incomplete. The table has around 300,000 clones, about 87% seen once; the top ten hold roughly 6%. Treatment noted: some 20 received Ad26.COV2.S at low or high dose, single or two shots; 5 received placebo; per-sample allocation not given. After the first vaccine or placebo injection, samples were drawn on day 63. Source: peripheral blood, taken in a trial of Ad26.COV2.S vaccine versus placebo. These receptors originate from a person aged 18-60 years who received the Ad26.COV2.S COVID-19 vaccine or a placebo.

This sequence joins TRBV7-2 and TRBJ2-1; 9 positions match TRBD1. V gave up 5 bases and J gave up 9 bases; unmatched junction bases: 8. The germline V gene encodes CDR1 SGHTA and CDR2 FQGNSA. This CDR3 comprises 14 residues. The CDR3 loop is CASSRGTGSGEQFF. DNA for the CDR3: TGTGCCAGCAGCCGCGGGACAGGGTCAGGTGAGCAGTTCTTC.

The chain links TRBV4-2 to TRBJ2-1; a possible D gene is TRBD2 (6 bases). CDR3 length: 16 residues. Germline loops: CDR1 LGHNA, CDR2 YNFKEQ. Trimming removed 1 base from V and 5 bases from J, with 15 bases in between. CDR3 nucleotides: TGTGCCAGCAGCCAAGTTGGTCTAGGAGGGGACAATGAGCAGTTCTTC. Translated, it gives CASSQVGLGGDNEQFF.

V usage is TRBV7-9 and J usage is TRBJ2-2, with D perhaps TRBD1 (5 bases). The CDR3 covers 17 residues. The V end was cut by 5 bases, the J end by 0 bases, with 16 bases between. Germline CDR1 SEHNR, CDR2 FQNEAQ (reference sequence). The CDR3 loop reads CASSPLQVTPNTGELFF. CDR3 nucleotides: TGTGCCAGCAGCCCCTTACAGGTGACCCCGAACACCGGGGAGCTGTTTTTT.

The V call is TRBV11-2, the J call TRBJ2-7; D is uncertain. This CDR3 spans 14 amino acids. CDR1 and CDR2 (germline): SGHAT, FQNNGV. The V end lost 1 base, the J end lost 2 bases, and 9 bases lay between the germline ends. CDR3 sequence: CASSLVLEAYEQYF. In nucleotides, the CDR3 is TGTGCCAGCAGCTTAGTACTCGAAGCCTACGAGCAGTACTTC.

The CDR3 region has the DNA TGTGCCAGTAGTACCCGGACTAGCGTGAAACACAATGAGCAGTTCTTC. Residues: CASSTRTSVKHNEQFF. J is TRBJ2-1 and V is TRBV19; 9 bases are a match to TRBD2. The CDR3 loop spans 16 amino acids. The V and J ends lost 4 bases and 5 bases, in that order; junction bases with no gene match: 9. The germline V gene has CDR1 LNHDA and CDR2 SQIVND (reference sequence).

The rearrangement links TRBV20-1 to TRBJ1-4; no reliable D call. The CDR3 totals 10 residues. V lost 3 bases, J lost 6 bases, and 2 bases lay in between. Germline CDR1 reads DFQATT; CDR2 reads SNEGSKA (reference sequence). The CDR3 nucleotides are TGCAGTGCTAGCGATGAAAAACTGTTTTTT. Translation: CSASDEKLFF.

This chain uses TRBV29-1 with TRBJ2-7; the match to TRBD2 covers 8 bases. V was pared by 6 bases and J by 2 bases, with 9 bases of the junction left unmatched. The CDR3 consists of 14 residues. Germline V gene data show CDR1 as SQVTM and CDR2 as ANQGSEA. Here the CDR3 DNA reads TGCAGCGTGGCGAGCGGGAGTCGAACCTACGAGCAGTACTTC. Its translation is CSVASGSRTYEQYF.

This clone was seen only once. In DNA, the CDR3 is TGTGCCAGCAGCTTGGACAGTTCAACTAATGAAAAACTGTTTTTT. Protein sequence: CASSLDSSTNEKLFF. J is TRBJ1-4 and V is TRBV11-1; D is perhaps TRBD1 (6 bases). The CDR3 spans 15 residues. Between the trimmed V and J ends, which lost 3 bases and 0 bases, there was a span of 8 bases. CDR1 is SGHAT and CDR2 is FQDESV in the germline V gene (reference sequence).

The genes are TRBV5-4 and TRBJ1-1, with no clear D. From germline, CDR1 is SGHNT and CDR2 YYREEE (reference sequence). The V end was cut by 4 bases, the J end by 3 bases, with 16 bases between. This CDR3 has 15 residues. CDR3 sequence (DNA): TGTGCCAGCAGCCTTGCGGTAGGGATGGACACTGAAGCTTTCTTT. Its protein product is CASSLAVGMDTEAFF.

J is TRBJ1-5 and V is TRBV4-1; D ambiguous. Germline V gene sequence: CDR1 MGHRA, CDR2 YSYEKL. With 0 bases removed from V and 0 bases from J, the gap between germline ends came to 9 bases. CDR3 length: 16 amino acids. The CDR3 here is CASSQEPGYSNQPQHF. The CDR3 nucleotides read TGCGCCAGCAGCCAAGAGCCAGGTTATAGCAATCAGCCCCAGCATTTT.

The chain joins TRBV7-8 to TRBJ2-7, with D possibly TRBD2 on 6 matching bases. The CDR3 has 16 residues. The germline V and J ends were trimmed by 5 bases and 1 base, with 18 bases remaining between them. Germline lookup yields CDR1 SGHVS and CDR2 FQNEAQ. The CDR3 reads CASSPEGLKGSYEQYF. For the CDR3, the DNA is TGTGCCAGCAGCCCGGAGGGACTCAAGGGGTCCTACGAGCAGTACTTC.

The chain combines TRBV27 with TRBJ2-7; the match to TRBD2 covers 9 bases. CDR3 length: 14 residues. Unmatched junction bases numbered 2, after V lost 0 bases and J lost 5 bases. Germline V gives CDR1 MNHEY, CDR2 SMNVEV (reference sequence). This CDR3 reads CASSLSSGGHEQYF. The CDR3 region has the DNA TGTGCCAGCAGTTTATCTAGCGGGGGTCACGAGCAGTACTTC.

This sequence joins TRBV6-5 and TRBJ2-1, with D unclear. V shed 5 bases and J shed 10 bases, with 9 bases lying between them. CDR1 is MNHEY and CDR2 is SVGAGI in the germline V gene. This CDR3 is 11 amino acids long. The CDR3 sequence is CASSTPGEQFF. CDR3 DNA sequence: TGTGCCAGCAGTACACCCGGGGAGCAGTTCTTC.

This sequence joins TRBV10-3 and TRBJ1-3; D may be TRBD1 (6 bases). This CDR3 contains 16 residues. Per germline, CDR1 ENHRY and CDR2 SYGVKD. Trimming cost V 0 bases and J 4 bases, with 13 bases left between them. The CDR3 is CAISESTGASGNTIYF. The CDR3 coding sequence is TGTGCCATCAGTGAGTCCACGGGGGCATCGGGAAACACCATATATTTT.

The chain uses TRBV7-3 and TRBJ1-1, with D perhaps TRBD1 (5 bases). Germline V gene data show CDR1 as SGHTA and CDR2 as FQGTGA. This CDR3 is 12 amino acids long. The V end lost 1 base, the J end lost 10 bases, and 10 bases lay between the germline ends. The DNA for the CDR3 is TGTGCCAGCAGCTTAAATTCGGGGGGAGCTTTCTTT. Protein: CASSLNSGGAFF.

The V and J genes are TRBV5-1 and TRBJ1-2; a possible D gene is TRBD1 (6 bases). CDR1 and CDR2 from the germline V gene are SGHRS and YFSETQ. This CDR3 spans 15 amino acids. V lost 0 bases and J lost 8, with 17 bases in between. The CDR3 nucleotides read TGCGCCAGCAGCTTGGGGGGGCAGGCGTCGGAAGGCTACACCTTC. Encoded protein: CASSLGGQASEGYTF. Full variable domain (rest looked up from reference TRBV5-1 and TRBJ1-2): KAGVTQTPRYLIKTRGQQVTLSCSPISGHRSVSWYQQTPGQGLQFLFEYFSETQRNKGNFPGRFSGRQFSNSRSEMNVSTLELGDSALYLCASSLGGQASEGYTFGSGTRLTVV.

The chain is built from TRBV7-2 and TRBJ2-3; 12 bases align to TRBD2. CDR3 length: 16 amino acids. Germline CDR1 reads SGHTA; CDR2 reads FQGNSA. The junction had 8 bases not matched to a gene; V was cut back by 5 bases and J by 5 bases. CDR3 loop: CASSPRLAGGLDTQYF. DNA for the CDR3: TGTGCCAGCAGCCCCCGCCTAGCGGGAGGGCTAGATACGCAGTATTTT.

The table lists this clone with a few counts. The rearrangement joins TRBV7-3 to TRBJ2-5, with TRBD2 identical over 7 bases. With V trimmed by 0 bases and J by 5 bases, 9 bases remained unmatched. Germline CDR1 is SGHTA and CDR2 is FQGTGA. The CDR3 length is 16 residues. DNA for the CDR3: TGTGCCAGCAGCTTAACGACAAACGGGGGGAAGGAGACCCAGTACTTC. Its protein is CASSLTTNGGKETQYF.

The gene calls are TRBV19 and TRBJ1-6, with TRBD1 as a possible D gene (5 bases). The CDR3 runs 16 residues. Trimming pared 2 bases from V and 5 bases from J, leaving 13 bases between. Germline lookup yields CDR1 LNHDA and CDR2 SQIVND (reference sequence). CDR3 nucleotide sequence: TGTGCCAGTAGTATAAGGGGCAGGAGCAATAATTCACCCCTCCACTTT. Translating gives CASSIRGRSNNSPLHF.

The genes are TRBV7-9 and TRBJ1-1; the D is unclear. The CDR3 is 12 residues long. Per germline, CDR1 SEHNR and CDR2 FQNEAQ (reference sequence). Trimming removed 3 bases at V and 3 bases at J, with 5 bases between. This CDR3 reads CASSFRDTEAFF. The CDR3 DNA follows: TGTGCCAGCAGCTTCCGGGACACTGAAGCTTTCTTT.

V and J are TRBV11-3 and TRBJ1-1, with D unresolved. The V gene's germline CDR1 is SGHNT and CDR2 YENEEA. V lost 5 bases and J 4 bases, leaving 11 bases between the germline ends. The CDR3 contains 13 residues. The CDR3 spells CASSPDETTEAFF. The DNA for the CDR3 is TGTGCCAGCAGCCCCGACGAGACCACTGAAGCTTTCTTT.